This T cell receptor (beta chain) comes out of a study of vaccination and CD4 T cells after COVID-19. Study results and limitations: Spike mono-reactive status applied to 304 of 307 vaccine-specific clones in convalescent patients.

The treatment was: roughly 11-day PBMC culture with coronavirus spike peptide pools or control peptides (ViraFEST assay). As to this clonotype: The antigen is not known.

An Oncomine TCR Beta short-read assay was used to sequence the DNA from cultured CD4+ T cells. MiXCR was run by TCRdb on the PCR reads, yielding one entry per CDR3 protein. The repertoire consists of about 6,200 distinct CDR3 sequences, with more than 25% occurring once and the leading ten covering less than 14%. The CDR3 spans 12 residues. Per germline, CDR1 DFQATT and CDR2 SNEGSKA (reference sequence). V lost 2 bases, J lost 7 bases, and 11 bases lay in between. V is TRBV20-1 and J is TRBJ1-1, with a weak D call TRBD1 (6 bases). Specimen: CD4+ T cells from blood, cultured in vitro, collected after SARS-CoV-2 vaccination. The origin of this receptor is a human donor who had recovered from COVID-19. The CDR3 protein is CSARRTDLEAFF. DNA of the CDR3: TGCAGTGCTAGAAGGACAGATCTTGAAGCTTTCTTT.